This T cell receptor (beta chain) stems from a study of OX40 agonist ivuxolimab in advanced cancers. About the research overall: Every 2 weeks, patients received ivuxolimab intravenously, dosed at 0.01 to 10 mg/kg.

Clones were read by immunoSEQ multiplex PCR, and TCRdb kept only the in-frame ones, dropping some. In the table there are roughly 67,000 clones, about 82% of which are singletons. Trimming pared 2 bases from V and 4 bases from J, leaving 11 bases between. Germline CDR1 SGHTA, CDR2 FQGTGA. The CDR3 covers 14 residues. The chain has TRBV7-3 and TRBJ1-1; D call uncertain. The sequences come from CD4+ or CD8+ T cells sorted from blood, collected in a trial of the OX40 agonist ivuxolimab. This TCR derives from an adult with an advanced solid tumor such as melanoma, head and neck, liver or kidney cancer. The CDR3 region is CASSLGAGSTEAFF. In DNA form, the CDR3 reads TGTGCCAGCAGCTTAGGCGCGGGTTCCACTGAAGCTTTCTTT.